The clone carrying this TCR beta chain was observed at least ten times. The data were obtained in a study of naive and memory T cell subsets. EMRA cells were CD45RA+CD27-, and effector memory cells CD45RA-CD27-. Both TRBC1 and TRBC2 were covered by a beta constant-region primer of two equimolar oligonucleotides. Ligated cDNA was amplified by four rounds of PCR with nested alpha and beta constant-region primers and SP2. TCRdb redid the calling of the UMI-ligation and nested PCR reads with MiXCR, one entry per CDR3 protein. The repertoire has several thousand distinct CDR3 sequences, less than 5.5% of them found once; the top ten carry roughly 24%. Sequenced sample: effector memory CD8+ T cells from blood. Subset here: effector memory, CD45RA- CD27-. The clonotype originates from a human donor in good health.

The CDR3 region is CASSYVGETGELFF. DNA of the CDR3: TGTGCCAGCAGTTACGTAGGGGAAACCGGGGAGCTGTTTTTT. J is TRBJ2-2 and V is TRBV6-2 or TRBV6-3, with D perhaps matching TRBD1 (5 bases). Trimming took 2 bases from V and 5 from J, leaving 9 bases between them. The CDR3 is 14 residues long. The germline V gene has CDR1 MNHEY and CDR2 SVGEGT.